This T cell receptor (beta chain) came from a study of cytomegalovirus exposure and HLA in healthy donors. For the study at large: The approximately 120 validation repertoires were reported in a later analysis to have been generated on the same platform as the roughly 700 first-cohort repertoires.

Details on this clone: Its antigen is undetermined.

TCRdb's table, derived via immunoSEQ multiplex PCR, lists solely in-frame clones and lacks some. Of tens of thousands of clones detected, 97% appear once; the ten largest clones hold roughly 1.6%. Study-level points and caveats: Rarity held for most TCR sequences, but there were some public TCRs that occurred in many donors. TCR beta chains numbering under 200 were designated cytomegalovirus-associated.

The germline CDR1 and CDR2 sequences are MNHNY and SVGAGI (reference sequence). Trimming cost V 5 bases and J 7 bases; bases outside gene matches: 11. CDR3 length equals 14 residues. It was the approximately 110-subject validation cohort, separate from the approximately 700-subject first cohort, to which the donors belonged. The source is a woman between 18 and 29 years old in good health and CMV-seropositive. Sample: PBMCs. The chain joins TRBV6-6 to TRBJ2-7; TRBD1 aligns across 7 bases. The chain's CDR3 is CASSRRQGMSEQYF. The CDR3 DNA reads as TGTGCCAGCAGTCGTAGACAGGGAATGAGTGAGCAGTACTTC.